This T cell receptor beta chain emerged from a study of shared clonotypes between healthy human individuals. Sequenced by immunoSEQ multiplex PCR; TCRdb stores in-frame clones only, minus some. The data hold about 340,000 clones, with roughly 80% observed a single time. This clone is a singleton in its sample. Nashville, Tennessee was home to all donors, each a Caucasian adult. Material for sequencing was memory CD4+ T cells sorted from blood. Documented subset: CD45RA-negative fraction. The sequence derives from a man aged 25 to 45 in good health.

CDR3 sequence: CASSRGFRSGTYNEQFF. The CDR3 bases are TGCGCCAGCAGCCGTGGCTTTCGGAGTGGGACCTACAATGAGCAGTTCTTC. This chain uses TRBV5-1 with TRBJ2-1; D unclear. V shed 4 bases and J shed 2 bases, with 19 bases lying between them. The CDR3 loop spans 17 amino acids. Germline V gene lookup returns CDR1 SGHRS and CDR2 YFSETQ. The whole variable domain, filled in from reference TRBV5-1 and TRBJ2-1, reads KAGVTQTPRYLIKTRGQQVTLSCSPISGHRSVSWYQQTPGQGLQFLFEYFSETQRNKGNFPGRFSGRQFSNSRSEMNVSTLELGDSALYLCASSRGFRSGTYNEQFFGPGTRLTVL.